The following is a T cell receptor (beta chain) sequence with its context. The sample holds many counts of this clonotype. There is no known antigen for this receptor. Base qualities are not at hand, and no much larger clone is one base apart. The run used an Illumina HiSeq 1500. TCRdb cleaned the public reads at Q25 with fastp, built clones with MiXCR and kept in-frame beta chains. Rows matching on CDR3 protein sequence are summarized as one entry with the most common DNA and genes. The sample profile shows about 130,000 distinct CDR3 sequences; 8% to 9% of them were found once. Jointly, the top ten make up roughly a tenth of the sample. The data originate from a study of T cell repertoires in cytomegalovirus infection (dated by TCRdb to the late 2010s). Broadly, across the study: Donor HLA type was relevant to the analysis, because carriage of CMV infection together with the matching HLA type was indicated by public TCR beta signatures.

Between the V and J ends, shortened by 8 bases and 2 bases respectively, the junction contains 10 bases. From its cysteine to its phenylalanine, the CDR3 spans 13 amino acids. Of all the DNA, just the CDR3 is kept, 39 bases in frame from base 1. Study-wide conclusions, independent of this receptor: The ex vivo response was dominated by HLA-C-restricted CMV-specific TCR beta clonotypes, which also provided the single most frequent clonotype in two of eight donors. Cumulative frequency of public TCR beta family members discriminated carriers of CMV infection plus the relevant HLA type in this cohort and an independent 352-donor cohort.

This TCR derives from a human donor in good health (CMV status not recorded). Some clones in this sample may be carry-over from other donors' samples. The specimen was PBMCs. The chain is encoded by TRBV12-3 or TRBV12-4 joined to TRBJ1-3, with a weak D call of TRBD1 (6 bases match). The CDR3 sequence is CASRPGAGNTIYF. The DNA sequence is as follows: TGTGCCAGCCGTCCAGGGGCTGGAAACACCATATATTTT.